Detailed here is one T cell receptor beta chain. TCRdb's copy holds only in-frame clones and misses some; the assay was immunoSEQ multiplex PCR. The sample records 2 million to 2.5 million clones, roughly 93% being singletons. Per germline, CDR1 SGHNT and CDR2 YYREEE (reference sequence). Trimming stripped 4 bases from V and 4 bases from J, with 12 bases between. The CDR3 spans 14 residues. This entry is derived from a study of shared clonotypes between healthy human individuals. The chain joins TRBV5-4 to TRBJ1-3; the D gene is possibly TRBD1 (5 bases). The sequence came from a young man in good health. Some clones in this sample may be carry-over from other donors' samples. Source material: naive CD4+ T cells from PBMCs. Described subset: CD45RA+ positively selected. This CDR3 reads CASSASQGGNTIYF. Written as DNA, the CDR3 is TGTGCCAGCAGCGCATCCCAGGGCGGAAACACCATATATTTT.